The 24 T cell receptor beta chains presented below share a single source sample, sequenced in a study of blood T cell repertoires in COVID-19. TCRdb's copy holds only in-frame clones and misses some; the assay was immunoSEQ multiplex PCR. The table includes around 100,000 clones, almost 80% detected once. Sequenced material: peripheral blood. All receptors come from a man aged 70 or older with active or convalescent COVID-19.

The CDR3: CASRPPAGAGYNEQFF. CDR3 nucleotide sequence: TGTGCCAGCAGACCCCCAGCGGGGGCAGGATACAATGAGCAGTTCTTC. The chain combines TRBV9 with TRBJ2-1; 8 positions match TRBD2. Germline loops: CDR1 SGDLS, CDR2 YYNGEE. J gave up 4 bases and V 5 bases, and 11 bases lay outside the gene matches. This CDR3 has 16 residues. Full variable domain (outside the CDR3, taken from reference TRBV9 and TRBJ2-1): DSGVTQTPKHLITATGQRVTLRCSPRSGDLSVYWYQQSLDQGLQFLIQYYNGEERAKGNILERFSAQQFPDLHSELNLSSLELGDSALYFCASRPPAGAGYNEQFFGPGTRLTVL.

This chain joins TRBV24-1 and TRBJ1-2; 7 nucleotides match TRBD1. This CDR3 region has 15 residues. V shed 2 bases and J 6 bases; nucleotides not matched to a gene: 8. Germline assignment: CDR1 KGHDR and CDR2 SFDVKD. The CDR3 is CATSDSGTELNGYTF. Here the CDR3 DNA reads TGTGCCACCAGTGATTCCGGGACAGAACTTAATGGCTACACCTTC.

The gene calls are TRBV9 and TRBJ2-1; D not resolved. The V end was cut by 3 bases, the J end by 3 bases, with 13 bases between. CDR1 and CDR2 (germline): SGDLS, YYNGEE. The CDR3 runs to 15 residues. CDR3 sequence (DNA): TGTGCCAGCAGCGCTTTAGACAACCACTACAATGAGCAGTTCTTC. It is translated as CASSALDNHYNEQFF.

The V gene is TRBV3-1 (or the pseudogene TRBV3-2), the J gene TRBJ1-1; D is possibly TRBD1 (6 bases). Trimming took 5 bases from V and 6 from J, leaving 13 bases between them. The CDR3 totals 13 residues. Germline V gene sequence: CDR1 LGHDT, CDR2 YNNKEL (reference sequence). This CDR3 reads CASSARQVPEAFF. CDR3 bases: TGTGCCAGCAGCGCTAGACAGGTTCCTGAAGCTTTCTTT.

The chain employs TRBV7-2 and TRBJ1-6; 7 bases line up with TRBD1. Germline CDR1 is SGHTA and CDR2 is FQGNSA. The CDR3 runs 15 residues. Trimming took 3 bases from V and 9 from J; bases not matched to a gene: 8. CDR3 DNA: TGTGCCAGCAGCTTCCCGGGACAGAATAGTTCACCCCTCCACTTT. Translated: CASSFPGQNSSPLHF.

The chain couples TRBV6-6 to TRBJ1-1, with a tentative D call TRBD1 (5 bases). The V gene lost 6 bases and the J gene lost 5 bases, with 13 bases spanning the gap. The CDR3 is 13 amino acids. CDR1 and CDR2 (germline): MNHNY, SVGAGI (reference sequence). The CDR3 region is CASRGTAGTEAFF. The CDR3 DNA reads TGTGCCAGCAGGGGGACGGCGGGGACTGAAGCTTTCTTT.

The J gene is TRBJ1-1, the V gene TRBV7-2; TRBD1 might be the D (5 bases). Per germline, CDR1 SGHTA and CDR2 FQGNSA. This CDR3 has 11 residues. V lost 2 bases and J lost 10, with 8 bases in between. The CDR3 DNA is TGTGCCAGCAGCTTATGGCAGGGAGCTTTCTTT. Its translation: CASSLWQGAFF.

The CDR3 sequence is CATTETGKGEQFF. The CDR3 DNA follows: TGTGCCACCACGGAGACAGGGAAAGGTGAGCAGTTCTTC. The chain couples TRBV24-1 to TRBJ2-1, with TRBD1 matching over 7 bases. CDR1 KGHDR and CDR2 SFDVKD come from the germline V gene. The CDR3 is made up of 13 amino acids. V shed 8 bases and J 9 bases; nucleotides not matched to a gene: 9.

This chain links TRBV14 with TRBJ2-5; 16 bases align to TRBD2. With 4 bases clipped from V and 5 bases from J, the junction kept 4 bases outside the gene matches. This CDR3 spans 16 amino acids. Germline V gene sequence: CDR1 SGHDN, CDR2 FVKESK. The CDR3 sequence: CASSPPGLAGGETQYF. CDR3 nucleotide sequence: TGTGCCAGCAGCCCCCCGGGACTAGCGGGGGGGGAGACCCAGTACTTC.

The table lists this clone with many counts. The J gene is TRBJ2-1, the V gene TRBV10-1, with 8 nucleotides matching TRBD1. Per germline, CDR1 WNHNN and CDR2 SYGVQD (reference sequence). V gave up 5 bases and J gave up 7 bases; unmatched junction bases: 4. The length of the CDR3 is 13 residues. The CDR3 DNA reads as TGCGCCAGCAGTAGCAGGGGGCTGAATGAGCAGTTCTTC. Translated, it gives CASSSRGLNEQFF.

The chain links TRBV28 to TRBJ2-2; 9 positions match TRBD1. Germline CDR1 reads MDHEN; CDR2 reads SYDVKM. CDR3 size: 15 residues. V gave up 5 bases and J gave up 6 bases; unmatched junction bases: 7. The CDR3 DNA follows: TGTGCCAGCAGTCGGGGGGACAGGGTGTCCGGGGAGCTGTTTTTT. It translates to CASSRGDRVSGELFF.

This sequence joins TRBV7-6 and TRBJ1-2; TRBD1 aligns across 9 bases. This CDR3 has 14 amino acids. With V trimmed by 0 bases and J by 4 bases, 0 bases remained unmatched. From germline, CDR1 is SGHVS and CDR2 FNYEAQ. CDR3 residues: CASSLADRGYGYTF. In DNA form, the CDR3 reads TGTGCCAGCAGCTTAGCGGACAGGGGCTATGGCTACACCTTC.

V gene TRBV19 combines with J gene TRBJ1-6; TRBD1 agrees at 7 bases. After removal of 6 bases from V and 3 bases from J, the junction contained 5 bases not matched to a gene. Germline V gives CDR1 LNHDA, CDR2 SQIVND (reference sequence). The CDR3 is 15 amino acids. CDR3 nucleotides: TGTGCCAGTAGACCAGGGGACAGCTATAATTCACCCCTCCACTTT. The encoded protein is CASRPGDSYNSPLHF.

This chain connects TRBV5-4 to TRBJ2-2; 13 nucleotides line up with TRBD2. Looked up from germline, CDR1 is SGHNT and CDR2 is YYREEE (reference sequence). The CDR3 length is 16 residues. The V and J ends lost 5 bases and 7 bases, in that order; junction bases with no gene match: 8. The chain's CDR3 is CASSRGLAGDGGELFF. The CDR3 coding sequence is TGTGCCAGCAGTCGTGGACTAGCGGGAGATGGCGGGGAGCTGTTTTTT.

The V gene is TRBV28, the J gene TRBJ1-1; 7 bases line up with TRBD1. The J segment lost 4 bases and the V segment lost 8 bases, leaving 10 bases of the junction unmatched. From germline, CDR1 is MDHEN and CDR2 SYDVKM. CDR3 size: 14 residues. The CDR3 loop reads CASGLTGVATEAFF. The DNA of the CDR3 is TGTGCCAGCGGCTTAACAGGGGTTGCCACTGAAGCTTTCTTT.

The V gene is TRBV5-1, the J gene TRBJ1-1; 8 bases map to TRBD1. The V gene end was trimmed by 7 bases and the J gene end by 3 bases; junction bases not matched to a gene: 5. Germline CDR1 SGHRS, CDR2 YFSETQ. This CDR3 region has 13 residues. The CDR3 DNA reads TGCGCCAGCGGACCACAGGGGGACACTGAAGCTTTCTTT. Its translation is CASGPQGDTEAFF.

This clone was observed a single time. A read error may explain this, as a much larger clone is one base away. CDR3 nucleotide sequence: TGTGCCAGTGGACAGGAGGCTAACTACGAGCAGTACTTC. Its translation: CASGQEANYEQYF. The chain carries TRBV19 and TRBJ2-7, with 7 bases aligning to TRBD1. This CDR3 region has 13 residues. Trimming at V came to 8 bases and at J to 3 bases, leaving 7 bases not matched to a gene. Germline-derived CDR1 and CDR2 are LNHDA and SQIVND (reference sequence).

The chain has TRBV5-1 and TRBJ1-2; a possible D gene is TRBD1 (5 bases). The germline CDR1 and CDR2 sequences are SGHRS and YFSETQ. V dropped 3 bases and J dropped 7 bases, with 16 bases sitting between them. This CDR3 has 14 residues. The CDR3 sequence: CASSWGDSSGGYTF. The CDR3 region has the DNA TGCGCCAGCAGCTGGGGCGACAGCTCGGGTGGCTACACCTTC. Using reference TRBV5-1 and TRBJ1-2 for the parts outside the CDR3, the full variable domain is KAGVTQTPRYLIKTRGQQVTLSCSPISGHRSVSWYQQTPGQGLQFLFEYFSETQRNKGNFPGRFSGRQFSNSRSEMNVSTLELGDSALYLCASSWGDSSGGYTFGSGTRLTVV.

The V gene is TRBV6-1, the J gene TRBJ2-7; D is unclear. This CDR3 is built from 13 residues. CDR1 is MNHNS, CDR2 SASEGT, per germline. Trimming stripped 3 bases from V and 1 base from J, with 7 bases between. The DNA for the CDR3 is TGTGCCAGCAGTGATGGCATTTCCTACGAGCAGTACTTC. This gives the protein CASSDGISYEQYF.

The sample holds many counts of this clone. This rearrangement joins TRBV2 to TRBJ1-1; tentatively, D is TRBD1 (6 bases). CDR3 size: 13 residues. V was clipped by 4 bases and J by 1 base, with 7 bases between them. Germline CDR1 is SNHLY and CDR2 is FYNNEI. CDR3 sequence reads: CASSAGQNTEAFF. CDR3 DNA sequence: TGTGCCAGCAGTGCGGGACAGAACACTGAAGCTTTCTTT.

This rearrangement joins TRBV7-6 to TRBJ2-7, with D tentatively TRBD2 (5 bases). This CDR3 region has 13 residues. With 5 bases removed from V and 0 bases from J, the gap between germline ends came to 8 bases. CDR1 is SGHVS and CDR2 is FNYEAQ in the germline V gene. This CDR3 is CASSTRDSYEQYF. CDR3 in DNA: TGTGCCAGCAGCACCCGGGACTCCTACGAGCAGTACTTC.

The chain recombines TRBV14 with TRBJ1-1, with D tentatively TRBD1 (5 bases). V lost 2 bases to trimming and J lost 0 bases, with 7 bases between them. There are 14 residues in the CDR3. Per germline, CDR1 SGHDN and CDR2 FVKESK. CDR3 protein: CASSQHRMNTEAFF. The CDR3 nucleotides read TGTGCCAGCAGCCAACACAGGATGAACACTGAAGCTTTCTTT. The full variable domain, rest sourced from reference TRBV14 and TRBJ1-1, is EAGVTQFPSHSVIEKGQTVTLRCDPISGHDNLYWYRRVMGKEIKFLLHFVKESKQDESGMPNNRFLAERTGGTYSTLKVQPAELEDSGVYFCASSQHRMNTEAFFGQGTRLTVV.

V gene TRBV11-3 combines with J gene TRBJ2-1; possibly TRBD1 for D (5 bases). The CDR3 contains 14 residues. Trimming removed 4 bases at V and 3 bases at J, with 10 bases between. Germline V lookup: CDR1 SGHNT, CDR2 YENEEA. The CDR3 region is CASSSPDSYNEQFF. CDR3 bases: TGTGCCAGCAGCTCCCCTGACAGCTACAATGAGCAGTTCTTC.

The J gene is TRBJ1-1, the V gene TRBV27; a possible D gene is TRBD1 (5 bases). CDR1 MNHEY and CDR2 SMNVEV come from the germline V gene (reference sequence). Trimming pared 3 bases from V and 0 bases from J, leaving 8 bases between. CDR3 length: 14 amino acids. CDR3 loop: CASSFGGVNTEAFF. In DNA form, the CDR3 reads TGTGCCAGCAGTTTTGGGGGGGTGAACACTGAAGCTTTCTTT.